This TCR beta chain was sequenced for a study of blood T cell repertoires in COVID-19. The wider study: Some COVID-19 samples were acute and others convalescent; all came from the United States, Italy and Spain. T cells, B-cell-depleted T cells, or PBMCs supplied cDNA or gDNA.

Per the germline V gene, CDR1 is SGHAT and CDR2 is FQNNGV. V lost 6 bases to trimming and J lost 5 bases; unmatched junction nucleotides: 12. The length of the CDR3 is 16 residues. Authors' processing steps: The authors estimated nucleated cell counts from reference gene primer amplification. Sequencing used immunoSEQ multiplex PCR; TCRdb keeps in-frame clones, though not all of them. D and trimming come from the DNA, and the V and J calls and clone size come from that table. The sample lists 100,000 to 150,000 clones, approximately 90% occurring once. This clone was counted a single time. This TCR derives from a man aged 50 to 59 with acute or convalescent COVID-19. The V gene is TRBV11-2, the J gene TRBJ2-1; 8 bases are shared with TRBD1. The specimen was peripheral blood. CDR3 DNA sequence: TGTGCCAGCAGTCTTATTGGACAGGGCTACGACAATGAGCAGTTCTTC. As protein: CASSLIGQGYDNEQFF.